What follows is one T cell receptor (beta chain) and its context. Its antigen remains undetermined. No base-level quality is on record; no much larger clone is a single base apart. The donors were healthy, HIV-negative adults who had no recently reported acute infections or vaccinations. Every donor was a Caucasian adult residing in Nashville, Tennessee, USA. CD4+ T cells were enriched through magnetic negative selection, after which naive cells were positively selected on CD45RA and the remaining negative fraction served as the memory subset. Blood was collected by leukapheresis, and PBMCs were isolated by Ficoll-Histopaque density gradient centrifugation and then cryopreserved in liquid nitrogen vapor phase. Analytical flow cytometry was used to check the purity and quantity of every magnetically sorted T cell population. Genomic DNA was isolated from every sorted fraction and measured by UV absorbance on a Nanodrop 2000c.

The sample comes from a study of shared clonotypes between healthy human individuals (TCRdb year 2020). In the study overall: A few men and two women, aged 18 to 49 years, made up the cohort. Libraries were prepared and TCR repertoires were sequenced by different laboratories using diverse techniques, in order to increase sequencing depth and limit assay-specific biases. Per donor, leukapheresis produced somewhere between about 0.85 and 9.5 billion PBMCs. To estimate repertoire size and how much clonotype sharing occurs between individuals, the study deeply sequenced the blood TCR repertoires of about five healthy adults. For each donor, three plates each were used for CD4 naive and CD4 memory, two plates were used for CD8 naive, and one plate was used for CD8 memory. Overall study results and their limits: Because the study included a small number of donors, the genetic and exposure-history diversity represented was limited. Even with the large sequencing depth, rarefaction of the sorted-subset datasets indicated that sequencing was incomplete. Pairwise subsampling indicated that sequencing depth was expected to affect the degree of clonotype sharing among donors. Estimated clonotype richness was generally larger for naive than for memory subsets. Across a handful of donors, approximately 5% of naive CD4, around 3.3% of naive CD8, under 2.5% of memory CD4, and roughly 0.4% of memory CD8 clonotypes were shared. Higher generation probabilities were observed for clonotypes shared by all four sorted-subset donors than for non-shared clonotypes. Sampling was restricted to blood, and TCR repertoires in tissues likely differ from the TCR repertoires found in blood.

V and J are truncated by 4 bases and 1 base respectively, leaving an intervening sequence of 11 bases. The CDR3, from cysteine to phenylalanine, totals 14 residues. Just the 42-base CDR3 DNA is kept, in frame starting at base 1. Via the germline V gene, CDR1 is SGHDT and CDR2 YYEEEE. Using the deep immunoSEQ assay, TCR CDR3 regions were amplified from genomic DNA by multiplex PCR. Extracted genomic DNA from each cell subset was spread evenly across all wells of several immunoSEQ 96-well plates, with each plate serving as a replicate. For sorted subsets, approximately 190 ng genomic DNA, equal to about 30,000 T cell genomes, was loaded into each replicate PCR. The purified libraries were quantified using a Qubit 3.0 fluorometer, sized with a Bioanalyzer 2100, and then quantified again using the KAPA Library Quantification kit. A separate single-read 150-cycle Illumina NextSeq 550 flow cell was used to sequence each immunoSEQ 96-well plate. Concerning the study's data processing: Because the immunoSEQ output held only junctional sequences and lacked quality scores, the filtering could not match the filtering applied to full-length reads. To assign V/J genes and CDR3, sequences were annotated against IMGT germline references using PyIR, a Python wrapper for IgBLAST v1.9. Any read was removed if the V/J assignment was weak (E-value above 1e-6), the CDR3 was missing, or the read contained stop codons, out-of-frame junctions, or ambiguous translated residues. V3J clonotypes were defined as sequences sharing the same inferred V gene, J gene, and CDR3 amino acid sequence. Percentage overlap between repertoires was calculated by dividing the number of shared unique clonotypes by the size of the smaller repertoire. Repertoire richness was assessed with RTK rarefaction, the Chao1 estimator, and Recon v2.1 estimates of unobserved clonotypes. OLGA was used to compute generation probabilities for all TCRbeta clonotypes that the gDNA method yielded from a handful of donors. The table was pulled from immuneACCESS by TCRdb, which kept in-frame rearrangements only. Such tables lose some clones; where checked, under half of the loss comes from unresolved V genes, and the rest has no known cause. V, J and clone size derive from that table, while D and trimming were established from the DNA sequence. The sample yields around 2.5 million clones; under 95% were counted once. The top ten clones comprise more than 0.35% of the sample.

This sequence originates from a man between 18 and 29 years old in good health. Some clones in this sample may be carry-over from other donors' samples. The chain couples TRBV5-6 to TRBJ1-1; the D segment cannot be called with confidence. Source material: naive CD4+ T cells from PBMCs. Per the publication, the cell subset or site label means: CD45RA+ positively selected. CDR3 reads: CASSAAAKNTEAFF. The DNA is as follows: TGTGCCAGCAGCGCTGCAGCAAAGAACACTGAAGCTTTCTTT.